The 10 T cell receptor beta chains below all came from one sample that was sequenced in a study of blood T cell repertoires in COVID-19. Produced via immunoSEQ multiplex PCR; TCRdb's table is partial and in-frame only. The sample comprises about 20,000 clones, around 91% of which are singletons, and around 2.9% rests with the top ten. Sequenced input: peripheral blood. The receptor source for this set is a man between 65 and 85 years old with acute or convalescent COVID-19.

The chain employs TRBV9 and TRBJ2-2; TRBD2 aligns across 8 bases. Germline trimming cut 1 base from V and 2 bases from J; bases unmatched to any gene: 4. The germline CDR1 and CDR2 sequences are SGDLS and YYNGEE. There are 16 residues in the CDR3. As DNA, the CDR3 is TGTGCCAGCAGCGTACGCGGGGGGACTAACACCGGGGAGCTGTTTTTT. Protein sequence: CASSVRGGTNTGELFF.

The chain's CDR3 is CASSLVGGRQETQYF. CDR3 coding DNA: TGCGCCAGCAGCCTCGTCGGGGGAAGACAAGAGACCCAGTACTTC. This chain connects TRBV4-1 to TRBJ2-5, with D perhaps TRBD2 (6 bases). Germline lookup yields CDR1 MGHRA and CDR2 YSYEKL. This CDR3 region has 15 residues. V was shortened by 4 bases and J by 2 bases, with 14 bases between the two germline ends.

The rearrangement uses TRBV18 and TRBJ2-1; 13 positions match TRBD2. This CDR3 has 16 residues. Germline V CDR1 and CDR2: KGHSH, LQKENI. V shed 3 bases and J 6 bases; nucleotides not matched to a gene: 5. The CDR3 sequence is CASSPARLAGGNEQFF. In DNA form, the CDR3 reads TGTGCCAGCTCACCGGCAAGACTAGCGGGGGGCAATGAGCAGTTCTTC.

This chain connects TRBV19 to TRBJ1-5; unclear D gene. The length of the CDR3 is 15 residues. The V and J ends lost 2 bases and 0 bases respectively, with 8 bases between them. Germline-derived CDR1 and CDR2 are LNHDA and SQIVND (reference sequence). CDR3 sequence (DNA): TGTGCCAGTAGTATAACGGGTTATAGCAATCAGCCCCAGCATTTT. Translating it yields CASSITGYSNQPQHF.

A remark on this clone: A junction boundary mismatches the germline segment, possibly from a read error. The chain combines TRBV5-1 with TRBJ1-1; D is undetermined. The CDR3 extends over 12 amino acids. The V gene's germline CDR1 is SGHRS and CDR2 YFSETQ. The DNA for the CDR3 is TGCGCCAGCAGATTGGCAGACACTGAAGCTTTCTTT. It codes for CASRLADTEAFF.

The chain links TRBV3-1 (or the pseudogene TRBV3-2) to TRBJ2-7; D gene ambiguous. Germline assignment: CDR1 LGHDT and CDR2 YNNKEL (reference sequence). With 3 bases removed from V and 7 bases from J, the gap between germline ends came to 7 bases. CDR3 length: 11 amino acids. The CDR3 loop is CASSHRWEQYF. The CDR3 DNA sequence: TGTGCCAGCAGCCACAGGTGGGAGCAGTACTTC.

The chain couples TRBV28 to TRBJ1-2; D not certain. Trimming left V 3 bases short and J 8 bases short, with 13 bases between. The germline CDR1 and CDR2 sequences are MDHEN and SYDVKM. This CDR3 contains 13 residues. For the CDR3, the DNA is TGTGCCAGCAGTTTTCGGGCCAGGAGGGGCTACACCTTC. Protein: CASSFRARRGYTF.

The rearrangement uses TRBV3-1 (or the pseudogene TRBV3-2) and TRBJ2-2; TRBD1 agrees at 9 bases. The V and J ends lost 3 bases and 3 bases, in that order; junction bases with no gene match: 2. Germline CDR1 is LGHDT and CDR2 is YNNKEL (reference sequence). This CDR3 is 15 amino acids long. The CDR3 nucleotides read TGTGCCAGCAGCCATCGACAGGGGGACACCGGGGAGCTGTTTTTT. Translating it yields CASSHRQGDTGELFF.

The rearrangement joins TRBV7-9 to TRBJ2-6; D remains unclear. Germline CDR1 reads SEHNR; CDR2 reads FQNEAQ (reference sequence). The CDR3 runs to 15 residues. Trimming removed 5 bases at V and 0 bases at J, with 8 bases between. Written as DNA, the CDR3 is TGTGCCAGCAGCCCTCGAGCCTCTGGGGCCAACGTCCTGACTTTC. This encodes CASSPRASGANVLTF.

J is TRBJ2-2 and V is TRBV11-2; D is possibly TRBD2 (6 bases). V lost 3 bases and J lost 4, with 12 bases in between. The CDR3 loop spans 15 amino acids. Germline assignment: CDR1 SGHAT and CDR2 FQNNGV. CDR3 in amino acids: CASSLEGVSTGELFF. CDR3 sequence (DNA): TGTGCCAGCAGCTTGGAGGGAGTTAGCACCGGGGAGCTGTTTTTT.